A single sample gave rise to the 24 T cell receptor beta chains below, sequenced in a study of OX40 agonist ivuxolimab in advanced cancers. TCRdb keeps only in-frame clones here, not all; method: immunoSEQ multiplex PCR. The sample carries tens of thousands of clones, around 87% recorded once. This specimen was CD4+ or CD8+ T cells sorted from blood, taken in a trial of the OX40 agonist ivuxolimab. These receptors all stem from an adult with an advanced solid tumor such as melanoma, head and neck, liver or kidney cancer.

This clone has a single count. This chain joins TRBV7-2 and TRBJ2-3; the match to TRBD2 covers 8 bases. Germline V lookup: CDR1 SGHTA, CDR2 FQGNSA. Losses at the gene ends were 5 bases for V and 6 bases for J; bases not matched to a gene: 7. CDR3 length: 14 amino acids. CDR3 bases: TGTGCCAGCAGCCCTGGACTAGCCACCGATACGCAGTATTTT. It specifies CASSPGLATDTQYF.

The chain employs TRBV5-4 and TRBJ1-2, with 9 bases identical to TRBD1. The trim removed 4 bases at V and 4 bases at J, leaving 2 bases unmatched. CDR1 is SGHNT and CDR2 is YYREEE in the germline V gene (reference sequence). The CDR3 is 13 amino acids. The CDR3 coding sequence is TGTGCCAGCAGCGCGGACAGGGGCTATGGCTACACCTTC. It codes for CASSADRGYGYTF.

About this clone itself: Relative to the germline gene, one junction end is altered; a read error may explain this. This chain connects TRBV5-1 to TRBJ1-1; 7 positions match TRBD1. Germline V lookup: CDR1 SGHRS, CDR2 YFSETQ. This CDR3 has 15 residues. The CDR3 loop reads CASRTTGEVNTETFF. DNA of the CDR3: TGCGCCAGCAGGACTACAGGGGAGGTGAACACTGAAACTTTCTTT.

The chain couples TRBV5-1 to TRBJ1-2, with D tentatively TRBD1 (5 bases). Looked up from germline, CDR1 is SGHRS and CDR2 is YFSETQ. This CDR3 comprises 12 residues. Trimming shortened V by 6 bases and J by 4 bases, and 10 bases separated the two germline ends. This CDR3 reads CASKQEGYGYTF. The DNA of the CDR3 is TGCGCCAGCAAACAGGAGGGCTATGGCTACACCTTC.

This chain uses TRBV5-1 with TRBJ2-7, with 9 bases identical to TRBD2. There are 17 residues in the CDR3. CDR1 and CDR2 (germline): SGHRS, YFSETQ. The V and J ends lost 3 bases and 1 base, in that order; junction bases with no gene match: 11. CDR3 sequence: CASSYYPGLALSYEQYV. The CDR3 region has the DNA TGCGCCAGCAGCTACTATCCGGGACTAGCCTTATCCTACGAGCAGTACGTC.

This chain connects TRBV5-4 to TRBJ1-1; D is perhaps TRBD1 (6 bases). The germline V gene has CDR1 SGHNT and CDR2 YYREEE (reference sequence). The V end was cut by 4 bases, the J end by 1 base, with 8 bases between. CDR3 length equals 13 residues. DNA of the CDR3: TGTGCCAGCAGCCAGGACAGGAACACTGAAGCTTTCTTT. Amino acids: CASSQDRNTEAFF.

This chain joins TRBV20-1 and TRBJ1-5; D is unclear. With 5 bases removed from V and 6 bases from J, the gap between germline ends came to 8 bases. CDR1 is DFQATT and CDR2 is SNEGSKA in the germline V gene (reference sequence). CDR3 length: 11 amino acids. The CDR3 reads CSAEGSQPQHF. The CDR3 region has the DNA TGCAGTGCTGAAGGTTCTCAGCCCCAGCATTTT.

Only a few counts were recorded for this clone. The gene calls are TRBV5-5 and TRBJ2-7, with D tentatively TRBD1 (5 bases). The germline CDR1 and CDR2 sequences are SGHKS and YYEKEE (reference sequence). CDR3 length: 14 amino acids. The V end lost 1 base, the J end lost 5 bases, and 13 bases lay between the germline ends. The CDR3 is CASSLRWGQDEQYF. The CDR3 coding sequence is TGTGCCAGCAGCTTGAGGTGGGGCCAGGACGAGCAGTACTTC.

The V call is TRBV7-2, the J call TRBJ1-2; D unclear. The V end lost 4 bases, the J end lost 8 bases, and 8 bases lay between the germline ends. CDR3 length: 11 residues. Germline V gene lookup returns CDR1 SGHTA and CDR2 FQGNSA. CDR3 nucleotides: TGTGCCAGCAGCTCCGGGCGAGGCTACACCTTC. The encoded protein is CASSSGRGYTF.

The chain couples TRBV29-1 to TRBJ2-7, with 7 bases lining up with TRBD2. CDR1 and CDR2 from the germline V gene are SQVTM and ANQGSEA. The J segment lost 6 bases and the V segment lost 6 bases, leaving 17 bases of the junction unmatched. The CDR3 consists of 15 residues. The CDR3 DNA reads as TGCAGCGTGCCGCGTATAGGGAGGGAAAAGTCCGAGCAGTACTTC. It translates to CSVPRIGREKSEQYF.

The genes are TRBV10-2 and TRBJ1-2, with D uncertain. The length of the CDR3 is 14 residues. Germline loops: CDR1 WSHSY, CDR2 SAAADI. The ends were cut back, 7 bases at V and 7 bases at J, with 19 bases in the middle. The CDR3 DNA reads as TGCGCCAGCACCTTTGACGGAACCTTGGGTGGCTACACCTTC. Residues: CASTFDGTLGGYTF.

The chain uses TRBV5-1 and TRBJ2-5; TRBD1 might be the D (6 bases). Germline V gene sequence: CDR1 SGHRS, CDR2 YFSETQ. Trimming shortened V by 4 bases and J by 2 bases, and 12 bases separated the two germline ends. CDR3 size: 14 residues. This CDR3 reads CASSANRVQETQYF. CDR3 DNA: TGCGCCAGCAGCGCCAACAGGGTTCAAGAGACCCAGTACTTC.

This chain joins TRBV7-2 and TRBJ1-2, with unresolved D. Germline CDR1 reads SGHTA; CDR2 reads FQGNSA. V was shortened by 1 base and J by 4 bases, with 4 bases between the two germline ends. The CDR3 totals 12 residues. CDR3 loop: CASSLDSYGYTF. Written as DNA, the CDR3 is TGTGCCAGCAGCTTAGACAGCTATGGCTACACCTTC.

The chain is built from TRBV5-1 and TRBJ2-3; TRBD1 matches 8 bases. The CDR3 is made up of 18 amino acids. Germline-derived CDR1 and CDR2 are SGHRS and YFSETQ. With 2 bases clipped from V and 4 bases from J, the junction kept 15 bases outside the gene matches. The CDR3 protein is CASSFDSVLSGGPDTQYF. CDR3 in DNA: TGCGCCAGCAGCTTTGACTCGGTTCTGTCAGGGGGCCCAGATACGCAGTATTTT.

V usage is TRBV19 and J usage is TRBJ2-3, with 9 positions matching TRBD2. This CDR3 spans 14 amino acids. Trimming cost V 9 bases and J 1 base; bases outside gene matches: 5. From germline, CDR1 is LNHDA and CDR2 SQIVND (reference sequence). CDR3 sequence reads: CARDASGGTDTQYF. The CDR3 DNA sequence: TGTGCCAGGGATGCTAGCGGGGGCACAGATACGCAGTATTTT.

V usage is TRBV11-2 and J usage is TRBJ1-1; 7 bases align to TRBD1. V was clipped by 5 bases and J by 3 bases; unmatched bases: 3. This CDR3 region has 13 residues. Germline CDR1 SGHAT, CDR2 FQNNGV. DNA for the CDR3: TGTGCCAGCAGCAGACAGGGATACACTGAAGCTTTCTTT. Translated, it gives CASSRQGYTEAFF.

The chain couples TRBV9 to TRBJ2-5; 7 nucleotides agree with TRBD1. The CDR3 has 16 amino acids. Unmatched junction bases numbered 10, after V lost 4 bases and J lost 1 base. Germline lookup yields CDR1 SGDLS and CDR2 YYNGEE. CDR3 in DNA: TGTGCCAGCAGCCCACGGCAGGGACAGAGCCAAGAGACCCAGTACTTC. Its translation is CASSPRQGQSQETQYF.

The chain carries TRBV5-1 and TRBJ1-1; a weak D match, TRBD1 (5 bases). CDR3 length: 15 amino acids. In germline, CDR1 is SGHRS, CDR2 YFSETQ. Trimming took 1 base from V and 4 from J, leaving 14 bases between them. Here the CDR3 DNA reads TGCGCCAGCAGCTTGATCGGGGCGATCGGCACTGAAGCTTTCTTT. Translating gives CASSLIGAIGTEAFF. Supplemented by reference TRBV5-1 and TRBJ1-1, the full variable domain reads KAGVTQTPRYLIKTRGQQVTLSCSPISGHRSVSWYQQTPGQGLQFLFEYFSETQRNKGNFPGRFSGRQFSNSRSEMNVSTLELGDSALYLCASSLIGAIGTEAFFGQGTRLTVV.

The chain is built from TRBV13 and TRBJ1-4, with TRBD1 matching over 9 bases. With 4 bases clipped from V and 0 bases from J, the junction kept 6 bases outside the gene matches. The CDR3 sequence is 17 residues long. Germline CDR1 is PRHDT and CDR2 is FYEKMQ (reference sequence). CDR3 coding DNA: TGTGCCAGCAGCTACCGACAGGGGGGGGCAACTAATGAAAAACTGTTTTTT. Its protein is CASSYRQGGATNEKLFF.

This clone has only a few counts. The chain's CDR3 is CASSLFRTGGAYEQYF. The CDR3 coding sequence is TGTGCCAGCAGTTTATTCCGGACAGGGGGCGCCTACGAGCAGTACTTC. The chain employs TRBV28 and TRBJ2-7, with 11 bases that match TRBD1. Per the germline V gene, CDR1 is MDHEN and CDR2 is SYDVKM. The CDR3 length is 16 residues. V lost 1 base to trimming and J lost 2 bases; unmatched junction nucleotides: 4.

This chain links TRBV18 with TRBJ2-1; unclear D gene. CDR1 is KGHSH and CDR2 is LQKENI in the germline V gene. Trimming took off 6 bases at V and 7 bases at J, with 10 bases between the two ends. The length of the CDR3 is 12 residues. The CDR3 DNA follows: TGTGCCAGCTCCTACCTGGGTAATGAGCAGTTCTTC. This codes for CASSYLGNEQFF.

The chain has TRBV2 and TRBJ2-6; a possible D gene is TRBD2 (6 bases). V lost 5 bases and J 4 bases, leaving 9 bases between the germline ends. CDR3 length: 14 residues. Looked up from germline, CDR1 is SNHLY and CDR2 is FYNNEI. The CDR3 bases are TGTGCCAGCAGTTTAGCGGTCGGGGCCAACGTCCTGACTTTC. Protein sequence: CASSLAVGANVLTF.

V is TRBV19 and J is TRBJ1-4; D unresolved. With 2 bases removed from V and 3 bases from J, the gap between germline ends came to 7 bases. The CDR3 is 14 amino acids. The germline V gene encodes CDR1 LNHDA and CDR2 SQIVND (reference sequence). CDR3 nucleotide sequence: TGTGCCAGTAGTATATCGGCAGCTAATGAAAAACTGTTTTTT. Translation gives CASSISAANEKLFF. The full variable domain, completed using reference TRBV19 and TRBJ1-4, is DGGITQSPKYLFRKEGQNVTLSCEQNLNHDAMYWYRQDPGQGLRLIYYSQIVNDFQKGDIAEGYSVSREKKESFPLTVTSAQKNPTAFYLCASSISAANEKLFFGSGTQLSVL.

The DNA of the CDR3 is TGTGCCAGTAGTATAGGAAACGACCACTACGAGCAGTACTTC. Translating gives CASSIGNDHYEQYF. V and J are TRBV19 and TRBJ2-7; D uncertain. Germline values: CDR1 LNHDA, CDR2 SQIVND (reference sequence). The CDR3 length is 14 residues. V lost 1 base and J lost 3, with 10 bases in between.